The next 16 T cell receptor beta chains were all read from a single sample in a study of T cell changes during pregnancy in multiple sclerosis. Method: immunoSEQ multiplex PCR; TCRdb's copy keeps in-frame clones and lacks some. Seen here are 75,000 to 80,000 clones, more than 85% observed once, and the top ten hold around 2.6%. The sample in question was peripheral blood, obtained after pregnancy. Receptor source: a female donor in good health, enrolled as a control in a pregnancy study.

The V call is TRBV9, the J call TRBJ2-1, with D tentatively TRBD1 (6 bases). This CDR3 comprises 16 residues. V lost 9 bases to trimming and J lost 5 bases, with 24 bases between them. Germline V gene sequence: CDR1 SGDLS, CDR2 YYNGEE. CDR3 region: CATNRVFGTKHNEQFF. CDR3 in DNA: TGTGCCACTAACAGGGTTTTCGGGACGAAGCACAATGAGCAGTTCTTC.

The CDR3 bases are TGTGCCAGCAGCTTAAGGACAGGGGTGACAGATACGCAGTATTTT. This gives the protein CASSLRTGVTDTQYF. This chain connects TRBV7-3 to TRBJ2-3, with 9 bases matching TRBD1. The CDR3 is 15 residues long. CDR1 and CDR2 from the germline V gene are SGHTA and FQGTGA. V trimming: 1 base; J trimming: 3 bases; junction bases outside the gene matches: 2.

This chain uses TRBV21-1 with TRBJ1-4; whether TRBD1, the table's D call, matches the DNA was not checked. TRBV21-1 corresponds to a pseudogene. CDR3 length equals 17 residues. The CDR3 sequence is CASSKELGDRPNEKLFF. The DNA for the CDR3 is TGTGCCAGCAGCAAAGAACTAGGGGACAGGCCGAATGAAAAACTGTTTTTT.

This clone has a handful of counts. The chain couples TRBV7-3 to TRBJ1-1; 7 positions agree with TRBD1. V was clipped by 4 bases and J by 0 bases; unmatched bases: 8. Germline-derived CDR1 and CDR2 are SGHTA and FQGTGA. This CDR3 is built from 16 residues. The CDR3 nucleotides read TGTGCCAGCAGCTGTGACAGGGCAGGAATGAACACTGAAGCTTTCTTT. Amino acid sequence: CASSCDRAGMNTEAFF.

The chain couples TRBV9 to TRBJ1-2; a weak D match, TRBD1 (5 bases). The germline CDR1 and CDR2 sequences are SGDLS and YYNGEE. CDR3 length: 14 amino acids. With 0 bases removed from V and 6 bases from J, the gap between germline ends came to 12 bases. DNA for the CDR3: TGTGCCAGCAGCGTAGTTGGCCGGGGGGATGGCTACACCTTC. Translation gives CASSVVGRGDGYTF.

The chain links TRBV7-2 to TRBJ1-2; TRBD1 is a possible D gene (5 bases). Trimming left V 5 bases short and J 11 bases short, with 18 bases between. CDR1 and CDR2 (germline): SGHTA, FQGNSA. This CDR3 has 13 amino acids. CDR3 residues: CASSRDGREGYTF. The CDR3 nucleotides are TGTGCCAGCAGCCGCGACGGGCGGGAGGGGTACACCTTC.

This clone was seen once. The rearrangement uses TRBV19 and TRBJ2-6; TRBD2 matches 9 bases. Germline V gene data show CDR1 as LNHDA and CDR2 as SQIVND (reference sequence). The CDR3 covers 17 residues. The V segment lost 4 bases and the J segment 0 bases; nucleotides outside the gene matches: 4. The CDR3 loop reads CASSRGLAGSGANVLTF. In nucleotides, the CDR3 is TGTGCCAGTAGTAGGGGACTAGCAGGCTCTGGGGCCAACGTCCTGACTTTC.

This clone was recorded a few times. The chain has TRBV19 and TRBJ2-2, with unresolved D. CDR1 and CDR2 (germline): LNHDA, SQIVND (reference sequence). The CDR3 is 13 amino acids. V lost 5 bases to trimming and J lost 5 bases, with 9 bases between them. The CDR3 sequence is CASSLLVTGELFF. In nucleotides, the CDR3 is TGTGCCAGTAGTCTTTTAGTTACCGGGGAGCTGTTTTTT.

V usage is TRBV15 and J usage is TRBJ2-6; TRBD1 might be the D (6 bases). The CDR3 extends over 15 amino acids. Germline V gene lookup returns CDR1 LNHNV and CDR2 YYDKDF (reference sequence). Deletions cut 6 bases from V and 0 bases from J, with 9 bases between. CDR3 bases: TGTGCCACCAGACGCAGGGGCTCTGGGGCCAACGTCCTGACTTTC. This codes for CATRRRGSGANVLTF.

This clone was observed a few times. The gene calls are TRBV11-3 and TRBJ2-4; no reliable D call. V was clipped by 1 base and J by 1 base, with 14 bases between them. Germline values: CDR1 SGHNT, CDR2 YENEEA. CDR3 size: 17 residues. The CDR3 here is CASSLAVVRSAKNIQYF. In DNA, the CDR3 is TGTGCCAGCAGCTTAGCAGTCGTCCGGAGCGCCAAAAACATTCAGTACTTC.

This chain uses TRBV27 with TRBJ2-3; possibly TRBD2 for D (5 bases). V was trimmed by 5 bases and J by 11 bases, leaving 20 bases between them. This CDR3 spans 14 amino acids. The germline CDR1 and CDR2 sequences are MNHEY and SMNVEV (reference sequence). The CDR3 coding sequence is TGTGCCAGCAGTCCCCGTCTTATGGCCGGGAAGCAGTATTTT. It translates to CASSPRLMAGKQYF.

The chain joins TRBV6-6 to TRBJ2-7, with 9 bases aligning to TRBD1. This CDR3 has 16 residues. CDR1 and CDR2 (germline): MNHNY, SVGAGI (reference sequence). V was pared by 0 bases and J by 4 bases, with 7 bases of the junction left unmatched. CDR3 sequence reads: CASSYSGTGLWYEQYF. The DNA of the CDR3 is TGTGCCAGCAGTTACTCGGGGACAGGGCTTTGGTACGAGCAGTACTTC.

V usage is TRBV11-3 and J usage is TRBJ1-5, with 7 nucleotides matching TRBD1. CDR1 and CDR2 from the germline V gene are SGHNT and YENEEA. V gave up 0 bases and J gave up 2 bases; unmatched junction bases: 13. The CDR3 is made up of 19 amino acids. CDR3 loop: CASSLDPPRQGRGNQPQHF. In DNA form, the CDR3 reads TGTGCCAGCAGCTTAGATCCACCGCGACAGGGTCGAGGCAATCAGCCCCAGCATTTT.

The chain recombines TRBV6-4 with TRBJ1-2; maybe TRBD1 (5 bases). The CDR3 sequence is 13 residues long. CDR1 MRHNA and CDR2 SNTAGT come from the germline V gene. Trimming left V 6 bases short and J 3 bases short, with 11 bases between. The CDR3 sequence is CASSQGEDYGYTF. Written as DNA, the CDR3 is TGTGCCAGCAGCCAGGGCGAAGACTATGGCTACACCTTC.

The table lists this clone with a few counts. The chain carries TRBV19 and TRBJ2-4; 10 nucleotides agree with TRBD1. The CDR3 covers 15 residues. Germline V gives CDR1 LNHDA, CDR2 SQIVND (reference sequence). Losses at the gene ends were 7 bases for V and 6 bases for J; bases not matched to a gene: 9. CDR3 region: CASTTGGEGGNIQYF. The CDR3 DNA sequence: TGTGCCAGTACGACAGGGGGCGAGGGAGGAAACATTCAGTACTTC.

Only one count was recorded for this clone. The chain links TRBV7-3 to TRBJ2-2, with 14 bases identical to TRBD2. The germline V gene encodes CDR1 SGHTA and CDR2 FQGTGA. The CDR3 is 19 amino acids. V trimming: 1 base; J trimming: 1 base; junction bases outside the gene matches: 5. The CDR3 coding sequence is TGTGCCAGCAGCTTAAAGGGAGGGACTAGCGGGAGGAACACCGGGGAGCTGTTTTTT. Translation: CASSLKGGTSGRNTGELFF.